A single sample gave rise to the 28 T cell receptor beta chains below, sequenced in a study of radiation and T cells in renal cell carcinoma. Sample treatment: treatment-naive control, cytoreductive nephrectomy. Clones were sequenced by immunoSEQ multiplex PCR, and TCRdb holds only the in-frame ones, with some missing. Found here are 25,000 or so clones, roughly half of them singletons; the top ten hold less than 25%. The sequencing used tumor tissue, collected from a patient whose treatment was nephrectomy without radiotherapy. Receptor source: a human donor with renal cell carcinoma.

This clone is medium-sized. V and J are TRBV7-9 and TRBJ1-1; the match to TRBD1 covers 8 bases. The ends lost 5 bases at V and 2 bases at J; junction bases unmatched: 10. The germline CDR1 and CDR2 sequences are SEHNR and FQNEAQ (reference sequence). The length of the CDR3 is 16 residues. CDR3 nucleotides: TGTGCCAGCAGCGTCAGCCTGGACAGGGCAAACACTGAAGCTTTCTTT. Amino acids: CASSVSLDRANTEAFF.

This chain joins TRBV6-6 and TRBJ2-5, with D maybe TRBD2 (5 bases). Germline lookup yields CDR1 MNHNY and CDR2 SVGAGI (reference sequence). Deletions cut 3 bases from V and 1 base from J, with 9 bases between. The CDR3 loop spans 14 amino acids. The DNA of the CDR3 is TGTGCCAGCAGTTATGGAGCGGTCCAAGAGACCCAGTACTTC. Its translation: CASSYGAVQETQYF.

The V gene is TRBV9, the J gene TRBJ2-7, with 9 nucleotides matching TRBD1. The CDR3 is made up of 15 amino acids. Per germline, CDR1 SGDLS and CDR2 YYNGEE. V lost 4 bases, J lost 6 bases, and 11 bases stayed unmatched. This CDR3 reads CASSTTPGQGGEQYF. In nucleotides, the CDR3 is TGTGCCAGCAGCACAACTCCGGGACAGGGAGGCGAGCAGTACTTC.

The chain employs TRBV7-2 and TRBJ2-1, with unresolved D. This CDR3 contains 13 residues. V was pared by 5 bases and J by 4 bases, with 9 bases between. In germline, CDR1 is SGHTA, CDR2 FQGNSA. The CDR3 coding sequence is TGTGCCAGCAGCCCGCAAGATTACAATGAGCAGTTCTTC. It translates to CASSPQDYNEQFF.

The chain uses TRBV19 and TRBJ1-5; D is perhaps TRBD1 (6 bases). V shed 7 bases and J shed 1 base, with 14 bases lying between them. This CDR3 has 15 residues. CDR1 is LNHDA, CDR2 SQIVND, per germline (reference sequence). The CDR3 coding sequence is TGTGCCAGTATCCGGTACGGGGGCAGCAATCAGCCCCAGCATTTT. This codes for CASIRYGGSNQPQHF. Complete variable domain (other parts from reference TRBV19 and TRBJ1-5): DGGITQSPKYLFRKEGQNVTLSCEQNLNHDAMYWYRQDPGQGLRLIYYSQIVNDFQKGDIAEGYSVSREKKESFPLTVTSAQKNPTAFYLCASIRYGGSNQPQHFGDGTRLSIL.

This rearrangement joins TRBV6-1 to TRBJ2-4; 8 bases line up with TRBD1. This CDR3 comprises 18 residues. Germline V gives CDR1 MNHNS, CDR2 SASEGT. With 5 bases clipped from V and 0 bases from J, the junction kept 12 bases outside the gene matches. The CDR3 DNA reads as TGTGCCAGCAGTCAAGGACAGGGTGGGGGATTAGCCAAAAACATTCAGTACTTC. Amino acids: CASSQGQGGGLAKNIQYF.

This clone counts as medium-sized (0.01 to 0.1%). The rearrangement uses TRBV7-3 and TRBJ2-3, with a tentative D call TRBD2 (7 bases). CDR1 and CDR2 from the germline V gene are SGHTA and FQGTGA. This CDR3 contains 15 residues. V was shortened by 2 bases and J by 2 bases, with 11 bases between the two germline ends. CDR3 in DNA: TGTGCCAGCAGCTTACGAGGGGGGGCCACAGATACGCAGTATTTT. Encoded protein: CASSLRGGATDTQYF.

The chain combines TRBV30 with TRBJ2-5, with D unresolved. CDR3 length: 13 residues. V was pared by 0 bases and J by 2 bases, with 7 bases between. Germline CDR1 is GTSNPN and CDR2 is SVGIG (reference sequence). The CDR3 loop is CAWSVKGQETQYF. Written as DNA, the CDR3 is TGTGCCTGGAGTGTAAAAGGTCAAGAGACCCAGTACTTC.

The gene calls are TRBV4-1 and TRBJ2-7; weak D call: TRBD2 (6 bases). Looked up from germline, CDR1 is MGHRA and CDR2 is YSYEKL. V lost 0 bases and J lost 0, with 18 bases in between. The CDR3 spans 18 residues. The CDR3 coding sequence is TGCGCCAGCAGCCAAGATCAACCGTCCGGCGGGGACTCCTACGAGCAGTACTTC. Translating gives CASSQDQPSGGDSYEQYF.

The chain has TRBV29-1 and TRBJ2-5, with D maybe TRBD2 (7 bases). The CDR3 loop spans 16 amino acids. The germline V gene has CDR1 SQVTM and CDR2 ANQGSEA. Trimming took 3 bases from V and 5 from J, leaving 22 bases between them. In nucleotides, the CDR3 is TGCAGCGTTGAGGGGGGGCGGCAGGGGATTTGGGAGACCCAGTACTTC. As protein: CSVEGGRQGIWETQYF.

This chain joins TRBV7-3 and TRBJ2-5, with TRBD1 identical over 9 bases. CDR1 is SGHTA and CDR2 is FQGTGA in the germline V gene. V trimming: 1 base; J trimming: 5 bases; junction bases outside the gene matches: 5. The CDR3 has 15 amino acids. The CDR3 coding sequence is TGTGCCAGCAGCTTAATCCCGGGACAGGGTGAGACCCAGTACTTC. This encodes CASSLIPGQGETQYF.

V gene TRBV6-5 combines with J gene TRBJ1-2, with 9 nucleotides matching TRBD1. Germline V gives CDR1 MNHEY, CDR2 SVGAGI. There are 15 residues in the CDR3. V lost 3 bases to trimming and J lost 4 bases; unmatched junction nucleotides: 6. In DNA, the CDR3 is TGTGCCAGCAGTTATCTAGGACAGGGGATCTATGGCTACACCTTC. Translated, it gives CASSYLGQGIYGYTF.

The rearrangement links TRBV4-2 to TRBJ1-1; 9 nucleotides align to TRBD1. This CDR3 spans 17 amino acids. V trimming: 1 base; J trimming: 1 base; junction bases outside the gene matches: 7. Germline CDR1 and CDR2: LGHNA and YNFKEQ. The CDR3 DNA sequence: TGTGCCAGCAGCCAAGTCACAGGGGGCGCTGAGAACACTGAAGCTTTCTTT. Its protein is CASSQVTGGAENTEAFF.

This clone was seen only a few times. This chain connects TRBV18 to TRBJ2-1; TRBD2 is a possible D gene (5 bases). V was shortened by 5 bases and J by 10 bases, with 9 bases between the two germline ends. The CDR3 totals 11 residues. The germline CDR1 and CDR2 sequences are KGHSH and LQKENI. CDR3 region: CASSMTGEQFF. CDR3 sequence (DNA): TGTGCCAGCTCAATGACGGGGGAGCAGTTCTTC.

This clone has at least ten counts. The chain has TRBV9 and TRBJ1-1; no definite D call. CDR1 and CDR2 from the germline V gene are SGDLS and YYNGEE. The CDR3 sequence is 13 residues long. Trimming took 0 bases from V and 5 from J, leaving 8 bases between them. The CDR3 coding sequence is TGTGCCAGCAGCGTAGGGGTGGGGACTGAAGCTTTCTTT. This codes for CASSVGVGTEAFF.

J is TRBJ1-1 and V is TRBV19; 7 nucleotides match TRBD1. CDR3 length: 14 amino acids. V shed 8 bases and J 3 bases; nucleotides not matched to a gene: 9. Germline V gives CDR1 LNHDA, CDR2 SQIVND (reference sequence). CDR3 bases: TGTGCCAGTTCACCCGGGACAGTCGACACTGAAGCTTTCTTT. It translates to CASSPGTVDTEAFF.

The gene calls are TRBV25-1 and TRBJ1-2; unclear D gene. The V and J ends lost 4 bases and 8 bases respectively, with 8 bases between them. CDR1 is MGHDK, CDR2 SYGVNS, per germline. The CDR3 extends over 11 amino acids. The CDR3 protein is CASSATGGYTF. The CDR3 coding sequence is TGTGCCAGCAGTGCGACCGGCGGCTACACCTTC.

The chain combines TRBV10-3 with TRBJ2-1; 10 bases are shared with TRBD2. This CDR3 has 18 residues. The germline CDR1 and CDR2 sequences are ENHRY and SYGVKD. V lost 3 bases and J lost 0; bases outside the gene matches: 8. CDR3 region: CAISELAGIPSSYNEQFF. Here the CDR3 DNA reads TGTGCCATCAGTGAACTAGCGGGGATCCCTAGCTCCTACAATGAGCAGTTCTTC.

This rearrangement joins TRBV30 to TRBJ1-3; a possible D gene is TRBD1 (5 bases). Looked up from germline, CDR1 is GTSNPN and CDR2 is SVGIG (reference sequence). The CDR3 is made up of 14 amino acids. Deletions cut 1 base from V and 2 bases from J, with 9 bases between. CDR3 loop: CAWSAQGPGNTIYF. CDR3 DNA: TGTGCCTGGAGTGCCCAGGGACCTGGAAACACCATATATTTT.

This clone showed up just a few times. V usage is TRBV9 and J usage is TRBJ1-4, with TRBD1 as a possible D gene (6 bases). There are 15 residues in the CDR3. Looked up from germline, CDR1 is SGDLS and CDR2 is YYNGEE. Trimming shortened V by 5 bases and J by 3 bases, and 14 bases separated the two germline ends. The CDR3 bases are TGTGCCAGCAGGGCGGGGGACAATTCTAATGAAAAACTGTTTTTT. Translation gives CASRAGDNSNEKLFF.

Only one count was recorded for this clone. The chain links TRBV11-2 to TRBJ2-7, with D unresolved. Germline lookup yields CDR1 SGHAT and CDR2 FQNNGV. V was trimmed by 4 bases and J by 3 bases, leaving 7 bases between them. This CDR3 region has 12 residues. The CDR3 region has the DNA TGTGCCAGCAGCTCCCTAGACTACGAGCAGTACTTC. Encoded protein: CASSSLDYEQYF.

The count of this clone is one. The rearrangement uses TRBV6-5 and TRBJ1-3; D remains ambiguous. The CDR3 totals 15 residues. CDR1 and CDR2 (germline): MNHEY, SVGAGI. The V end lost 0 bases, the J end lost 3 bases, and 9 bases lay between the germline ends. CDR3 loop: CASSYSMVNGNTIYF. The DNA of the CDR3 is TGTGCCAGCAGTTACTCGATGGTTAATGGAAACACCATATATTTT.

This chain connects TRBV6-4 to TRBJ2-3, with D maybe TRBD2 (5 bases). Germline V lookup: CDR1 MRHNA, CDR2 SNTAGT. There are 15 residues in the CDR3. V was clipped by 4 bases and J by 1 base, with 12 bases between them. CDR3 sequence reads: CASSGDTSGTDTQYF. The CDR3 bases are TGTGCCAGCAGTGGCGACACTAGTGGCACAGATACGCAGTATTTT.

The V call is TRBV5-1, the J call TRBJ2-3; 12 bases match TRBD2. Trimming at V came to 0 bases and at J to 1 base, leaving 24 bases not matched to a gene. The CDR3 spans 24 residues. CDR1 is SGHRS and CDR2 is YFSETQ in the germline V gene. CDR3 in amino acids: CASSLDPRGPAGVLAGGRTDTQYF. For the CDR3, the DNA is TGCGCCAGCAGCTTGGACCCCCGGGGGCCCGCGGGGGTACTAGCGGGGGGACGCACAGATACGCAGTATTTT.

By frequency in the sample, this clone is medium-sized (0.01 to 0.1%). The chain uses TRBV5-6 and TRBJ2-7, with D maybe TRBD1 (5 bases). CDR3 size: 15 residues. Trimming removed 2 bases from V and 4 bases from J, with 16 bases in between. Germline values: CDR1 SGHDT, CDR2 YYEEEE. The CDR3 sequence is CASSFRPTGTYEQYF. In DNA form, the CDR3 reads TGTGCCAGCAGCTTTCGACCCACAGGCACTTACGAGCAGTACTTC.

There are a few counts of this clone. The rearrangement uses TRBV6-5 and TRBJ1-5; 7 positions match TRBD1. CDR1 is MNHEY, CDR2 SVGAGI, per germline. CDR3 size: 14 residues. V was clipped by 5 bases and J by 6 bases; unmatched bases: 7. The CDR3: CASSPGTAAQPQHF. CDR3 nucleotide sequence: TGTGCCAGCAGTCCCGGGACAGCGGCTCAGCCCCAGCATTTT.

Note on this clone: Since a much larger clone is just one base distant, this may be a read error. Additional DNA sequences in this sample encode the identical CDR3. This chain uses TRBV6-5 with TRBJ2-1; tentative D call: TRBD1 (7 bases). CDR1 MNHEY and CDR2 SVGAGI come from the germline V gene. Trimming removed 7 bases at V and 2 bases at J, with 15 bases between. This CDR3 comprises 15 residues. The CDR3 here is CASTPAGGPYNEQFF. In DNA form, the CDR3 reads TGTGCCAGCACCCCAGCAGGGGGGCCCTACAATGAGCAGTTCTTC.

The CDR3: CASSSTGGARTQYF. In DNA form, the CDR3 reads TGCGCCAGCAGCTCTACCGGGGGGGCAAGGACCCAGTACTTC. This chain joins TRBV5-1 and TRBJ2-5, with 8 bases identical to TRBD2. The CDR3 totals 14 residues. With 3 bases clipped from V and 7 bases from J, the junction kept 8 bases outside the gene matches. Per the germline V gene, CDR1 is SGHRS and CDR2 is YFSETQ. The full variable domain, with the rest looked up from reference TRBV5-1 and TRBJ2-5, is KAGVTQTPRYLIKTRGQQVTLSCSPISGHRSVSWYQQTPGQGLQFLFEYFSETQRNKGNFPGRFSGRQFSNSRSEMNVSTLELGDSALYLCASSSTGGARTQYFGPGTRLLVL.